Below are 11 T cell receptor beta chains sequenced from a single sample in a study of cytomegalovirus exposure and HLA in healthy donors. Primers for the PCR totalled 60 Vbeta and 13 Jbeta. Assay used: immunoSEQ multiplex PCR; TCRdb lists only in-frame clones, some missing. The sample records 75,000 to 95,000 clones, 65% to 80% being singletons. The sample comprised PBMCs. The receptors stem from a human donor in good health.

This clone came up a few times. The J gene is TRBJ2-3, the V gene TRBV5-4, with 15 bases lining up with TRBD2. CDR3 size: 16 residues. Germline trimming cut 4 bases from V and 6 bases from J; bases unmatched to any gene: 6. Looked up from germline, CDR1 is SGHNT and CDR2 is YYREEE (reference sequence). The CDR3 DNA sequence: TGTGCCAGCAGCCAAAGGACTAGCGGGGGGGTTGATACGCAGTATTTT. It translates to CASSQRTSGGVDTQYF.

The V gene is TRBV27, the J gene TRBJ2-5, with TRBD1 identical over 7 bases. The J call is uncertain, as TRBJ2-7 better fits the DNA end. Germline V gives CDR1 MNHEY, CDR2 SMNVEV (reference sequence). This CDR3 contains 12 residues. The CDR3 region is CASQGETYEQYF. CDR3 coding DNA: TGTGCCAGCCAGGGGGAAACCTACGAGCAGTACTTC.

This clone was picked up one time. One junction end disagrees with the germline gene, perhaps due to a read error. This CDR3 reads CASSLGGEDDGYPF. The DNA for the CDR3 is TGTGCCAGCAGCCTGGGGGGGGAAGATGATGGCTACCCCTTC. This chain links TRBV7-9 with TRBJ1-2; D possibly corresponds to TRBD1 (5 bases). The CDR3 length is 14 residues. Germline loops: CDR1 SEHNR, CDR2 FQNEAQ (reference sequence).

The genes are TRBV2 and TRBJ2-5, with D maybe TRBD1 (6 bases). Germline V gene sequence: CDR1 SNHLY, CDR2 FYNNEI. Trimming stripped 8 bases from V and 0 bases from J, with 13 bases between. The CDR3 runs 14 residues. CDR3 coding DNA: TGTGCCAGCCGAGGTGGACAGTACCAAGAGACCCAGTACTTC. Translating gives CASRGGQYQETQYF.

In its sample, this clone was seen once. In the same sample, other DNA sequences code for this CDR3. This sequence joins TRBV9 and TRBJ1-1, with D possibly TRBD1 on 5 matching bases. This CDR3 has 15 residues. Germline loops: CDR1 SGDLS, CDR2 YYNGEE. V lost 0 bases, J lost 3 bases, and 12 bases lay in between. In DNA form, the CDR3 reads TGTGCCAGCAGCGTAGGGGGGGGAGTAGACACTGAAGCTTTCTTT. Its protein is CASSVGGGVDTEAFF.

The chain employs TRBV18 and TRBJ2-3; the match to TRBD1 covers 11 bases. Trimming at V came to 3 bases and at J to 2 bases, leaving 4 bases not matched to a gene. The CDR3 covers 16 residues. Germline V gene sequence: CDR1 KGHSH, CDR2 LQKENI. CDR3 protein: CASSPPGQGVTDTQYF. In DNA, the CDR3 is TGTGCCAGCTCACCCCCGGGACAGGGGGTCACAGATACGCAGTATTTT.

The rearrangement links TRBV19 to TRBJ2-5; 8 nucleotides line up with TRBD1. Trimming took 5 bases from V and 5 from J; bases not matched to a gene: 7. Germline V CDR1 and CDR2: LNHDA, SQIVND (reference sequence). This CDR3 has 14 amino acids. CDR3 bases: TGTGCCAGTAGTCCCCGACAGGGGAGGGAGACCCAGTACTTC. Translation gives CASSPRQGRETQYF.

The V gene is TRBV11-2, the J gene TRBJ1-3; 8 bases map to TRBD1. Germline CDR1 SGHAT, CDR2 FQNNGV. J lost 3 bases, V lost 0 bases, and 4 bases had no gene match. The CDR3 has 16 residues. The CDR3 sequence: CASSLEVDRGGNTIYF. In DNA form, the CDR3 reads TGTGCCAGCAGCTTAGAGGTCGACAGGGGTGGAAACACCATATATTTT.

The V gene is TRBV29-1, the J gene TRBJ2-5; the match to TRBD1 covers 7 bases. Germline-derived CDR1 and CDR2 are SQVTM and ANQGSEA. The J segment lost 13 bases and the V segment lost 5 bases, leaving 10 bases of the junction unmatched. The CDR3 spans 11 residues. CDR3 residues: CSVKTQGTLYF. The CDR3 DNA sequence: TGCAGCGTTAAGACACAGGGGACGTTGTACTTC.

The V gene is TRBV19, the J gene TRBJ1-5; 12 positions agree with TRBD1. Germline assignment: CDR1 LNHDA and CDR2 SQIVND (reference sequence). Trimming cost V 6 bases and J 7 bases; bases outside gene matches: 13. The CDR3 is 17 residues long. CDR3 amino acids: CASSLTGTGGFRQPQHF. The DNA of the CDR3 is TGTGCCAGTAGCCTAACCGGGACAGGGGGCTTTCGGCAGCCCCAGCATTTT.

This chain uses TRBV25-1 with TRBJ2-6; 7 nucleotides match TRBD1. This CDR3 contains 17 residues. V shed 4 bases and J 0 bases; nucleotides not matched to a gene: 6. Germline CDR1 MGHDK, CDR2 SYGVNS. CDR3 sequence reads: CASSGRDRYSGANVLTF. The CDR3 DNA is TGTGCCAGCAGTGGCCGGGACAGATACTCTGGGGCCAACGTCCTGACTTTC.